This T cell receptor (beta chain) appears in the sequencing data of a study of vaccination and CD4 T cells after COVID-19. Study summary: SARS-CoV-2 positivity in convalescent patients was established by nasal swab PCR; some 10 had mild and one severe disease. Overlapping spike pools from SARS-CoV-2 and HCoV-NL63, HCoV-OC43 and HCoV-229E served as culture stimuli.

Germline CDR1 reads SGHTA; CDR2 reads FQGNSA. CDR3 length equals 14 residues. The V and J ends lost 1 base and 1 base respectively, with 6 bases between them. As regards this clonotype: What it recognizes is unknown.

Once obtained from cultured CD4+ T cells, the DNA was sequenced using the Oncomine TCR Beta short-read assay. The genomic DNA was obtained from cultured CD4+ T cells by extraction with the QIAamp micro DNA kit. TCRdb re-called the PCR reads through MiXCR, storing one row per CDR3 protein. The sample lists around 20,000 distinct CDR3 sequences, 43% occurring once. As for treatment: roughly 11-day PBMC culture with coronavirus spike peptide pools or control peptides (ViraFEST assay). The chain has TRBV7-2 and TRBJ2-3, with D possibly TRBD1 on 6 matching bases. The receptor was isolated from a human donor who had recovered from COVID-19. The sample in question was CD4+ T cells from blood, cultured in vitro, obtained after SARS-CoV-2 vaccination. The CDR3 spells CASSLDRGTDTQYF. The CDR3 DNA sequence: TGTGCCAGCAGCTTAGACAGGGGCACAGATACGCAGTATTTT.